Below are 24 T cell receptor beta chains sequenced from a single sample in a study of blood T cell repertoires in COVID-19 (dated by TCRdb to 2019 to 2021). Library creation used the immunoSEQ multiplex PCR assay. The clones in this table, taken by TCRdb from immuneACCESS, are in-frame only. Not every clone is retained; where verified, under half of the shortfall comes from an unresolved V gene, and the cause of the rest is unknown. This sample has around 230,000 clones in its table, and 70% to 90% of those were observed once. The top ten clonotypes cover roughly 3.5% of the sample. Input material: PBMCs or T cells enriched from blood (not recorded which). Receptors originate from a woman aged 40 to 55 with acute COVID-19.

The chain has TRBV5-1 and TRBJ1-2, with TRBD1 identical over 9 bases. This CDR3 is 14 amino acids long. Germline lookup yields CDR1 SGHRS and CDR2 YFSETQ. V lost 4 bases, J lost 3 bases, and 4 bases stayed unmatched. CDR3 bases: TGCGCCAGCAGCCCGGACAGGGGAGACTATGGCTACACCTTC. Translating it yields CASSPDRGDYGYTF. Full variable domain (outside the CDR3, taken from reference TRBV5-1 and TRBJ1-2): KAGVTQTPRYLIKTRGQQVTLSCSPISGHRSVSWYQQTPGQGLQFLFEYFSETQRNKGNFPGRFSGRQFSNSRSEMNVSTLELGDSALYLCASSPDRGDYGYTFGSGTRLTVV.

This clone was found a few times. CDR3 bases: TGTGCCACCAGCACCAGGGGGCTCGATGGCTACACCTTC. This sequence encodes CATSTRGLDGYTF. V usage is TRBV15 and J usage is TRBJ1-2; 8 bases are a match to TRBD1. Germline CDR1 LNHNV, CDR2 YYDKDF (reference sequence). The length of the CDR3 is 13 residues. With 4 bases clipped from V and 6 bases from J, the junction kept 4 bases outside the gene matches. Full variable domain (outside the CDR3, taken from reference TRBV15 and TRBJ1-2): DAMVIQNPRYQVTQFGKPVTLSCSQTLNHNVMYWYQQKSSQAPKLLFHYYDKDFNNEADTPDNFQSRRPNTSFCFLDIRSPGLGDTAMYLCATSTRGLDGYTFGSGTRLTVV.

As for this clone: Possible read error: a much larger clone is one base away. The J gene is TRBJ2-2, the V gene TRBV7-3; TRBD1 might be the D (6 bases). Trimming pared 5 bases from V and 1 base from J, leaving 8 bases between. CDR3 length: 14 residues. Germline V gene lookup returns CDR1 SGHTA and CDR2 FQGTGA. The DNA of the CDR3 is TGTGCCAGCAGCCCGGGACAGAACACCGGGGAGCTGTTTTTT. This encodes CASSPGQNTGELFF.

This clone is a singleton in its sample. This rearrangement joins TRBV5-1 to TRBJ2-7; 14 bases are shared with TRBD2. CDR1 is SGHRS, CDR2 YFSETQ, per germline. CDR3 length: 17 residues. V gave up 3 bases and J gave up 3 bases; unmatched junction bases: 8. The CDR3 is CASSSSEGLAGDYEQYF. In DNA form, the CDR3 reads TGCGCCAGCAGCTCTTCAGAGGGACTAGCGGGAGACTACGAGCAGTACTTC.

This clone has a single count. The V gene is TRBV7-9, the J gene TRBJ1-6; 10 bases agree with TRBD1. This CDR3 comprises 16 residues. V lost 6 bases and J lost 8; bases outside the gene matches: 10. CDR1 and CDR2 (germline): SEHNR, FQNEAQ (reference sequence). This chain's CDR3 is CASRPPPTGGDSPLHF. As DNA, the CDR3 is TGTGCCAGCAGACCCCCGCCGACAGGGGGCGATTCACCCCTCCACTTT.

This chain links TRBV10-3 with TRBJ1-2; the match to TRBD1 covers 8 bases. V was pared by 5 bases and J by 6 bases, with 8 bases of the junction left unmatched. The CDR3 is 14 amino acids. From germline, CDR1 is ENHRY and CDR2 SYGVKD. Here the CDR3 DNA reads TGTGCCATCAGTCAGGACAGGGAAGACGATGGCTACACCTTC. Its protein product is CAISQDREDDGYTF.

The chain employs TRBV27 and TRBJ1-1; perhaps TRBD1 as D (6 bases). V lost 5 bases to trimming and J lost 0 bases, with 10 bases between them. The CDR3 length is 14 residues. The germline V gene encodes CDR1 MNHEY and CDR2 SMNVEV (reference sequence). Here the CDR3 DNA reads TGTGCCAGCAGTCGAGCAGGGGTGAACACTGAAGCTTTCTTT. As protein: CASSRAGVNTEAFF.

The rearrangement links TRBV5-1 to TRBJ2-2; TRBD2 matches at 11 bases. With V trimmed by 1 base and J by 4 bases, 6 bases remained unmatched. The CDR3 sequence is 17 residues long. Germline lookup yields CDR1 SGHRS and CDR2 YFSETQ. The CDR3 DNA reads TGCGCCAGCAGCTTGACCTTTACTAGCGGGAGCACCGGGGAGCTGTTTTTT. Residues: CASSLTFTSGSTGELFF.

The rearrangement joins TRBV3-1 (or the pseudogene TRBV3-2) to TRBJ1-6; 9 bases map to TRBD1. The trim removed 0 bases at V and 9 bases at J, leaving 0 bases unmatched. The CDR3 has 14 residues. Looked up from germline, CDR1 is LGHDT and CDR2 is YNNKEL (reference sequence). The CDR3 nucleotides are TGTGCCAGCAGCCAAGAGGGACAGGGTTCACCCCTCCACTTT. This codes for CASSQEGQGSPLHF.

This clone has a count of ten or more. The chain uses TRBV19 and TRBJ1-6; D gene unclear. CDR1 is LNHDA and CDR2 is SQIVND in the germline V gene (reference sequence). V was trimmed by 2 bases and J by 9 bases, leaving 5 bases between them. The CDR3 loop spans 12 amino acids. CDR3 residues: CASSIPGSPLHF. DNA for the CDR3: TGTGCCAGTAGTATACCAGGTTCACCCCTCCACTTT. The full variable domain, with the rest looked up from reference TRBV19 and TRBJ1-6, is DGGITQSPKYLFRKEGQNVTLSCEQNLNHDAMYWYRQDPGQGLRLIYYSQIVNDFQKGDIAEGYSVSREKKESFPLTVTSAQKNPTAFYLCASSIPGSPLHFGNGTRLTVT.

This chain uses TRBV27 with TRBJ2-7; D call uncertain. Trimming removed 3 bases at V and 1 base at J, with 7 bases between. The CDR3 has 13 amino acids. Germline assignment: CDR1 MNHEY and CDR2 SMNVEV (reference sequence). The CDR3 region has the DNA TGTGCCAGCAGTTTGGGCAAATCCTACGAGCAGTACTTC. Translated, it gives CASSLGKSYEQYF.

The chain couples TRBV7-8 to TRBJ2-5; possible D gene TRBD2, 5 bases. This CDR3 is 14 amino acids long. Germline V lookup: CDR1 SGHVS, CDR2 FQNEAQ. V shed 5 bases and J shed 2 bases, with 12 bases lying between them. CDR3 in DNA: TGTGCCAGCAGCCGACTACAGCGGCAAGAGACCCAGTACTTC. This translates into CASSRLQRQETQYF.

The V and J genes are TRBV3-1 (or the pseudogene TRBV3-2) and TRBJ2-5; D possibly corresponds to TRBD2 (6 bases). This CDR3 is built from 15 residues. The germline CDR1 and CDR2 sequences are LGHDT and YNNKEL (reference sequence). Trimming removed 0 bases from V and 5 bases from J, with 13 bases in between. CDR3 nucleotides: TGTGCCAGCAGCCAAGAGGGAGGAACTCATGAGACCCAGTACTTC. This codes for CASSQEGGTHETQYF.

The chain couples TRBV5-1 to TRBJ2-7; 7 positions agree with TRBD1. Trimming at V came to 0 bases and at J to 2 bases, leaving 5 bases not matched to a gene. The CDR3 sequence is 15 residues long. Per the germline V gene, CDR1 is SGHRS and CDR2 is YFSETQ. The CDR3 nucleotides read TGCGCCAGCAGCTTGGCACAGGGGAATACCTACGAGCAGTACTTC. It specifies CASSLAQGNTYEQYF.

In the case of this clone: Within the sample, other DNA sequences also encode this same CDR3. The chain combines TRBV5-1 with TRBJ2-1; tentatively, D is TRBD1 (6 bases). Germline-derived CDR1 and CDR2 are SGHRS and YFSETQ. This CDR3 spans 13 amino acids. The V and J ends lost 3 bases and 4 bases respectively, with 8 bases between them. The CDR3 coding sequence is TGCGCCAGCAGCTCGACAGGATACAATGAGCAGTTCTTC. Translation gives CASSSTGYNEQFF.

The V and J genes are TRBV19 and TRBJ1-5, with 8 positions matching TRBD1. Germline V gene data show CDR1 as LNHDA and CDR2 as SQIVND (reference sequence). V dropped 8 bases and J dropped 5; count of bases not matched to a gene: 11. The CDR3 covers 15 residues. In nucleotides, the CDR3 is TGTGCCAGTGATAGGACAGGGACGAGGGATCAGCCCCAGCATTTT. Protein sequence: CASDRTGTRDQPQHF.

The gene calls are TRBV11-3 and TRBJ1-3; D unresolved. Looked up from germline, CDR1 is SGHNT and CDR2 is YENEEA. The CDR3 runs to 13 residues. Trimming left V 5 bases short and J 2 bases short, with 7 bases between. CDR3 region: CASSPEPGNTIYF. CDR3 in DNA: TGTGCCAGCAGCCCAGAACCTGGAAACACCATATATTTT.

V and J are TRBV7-2 and TRBJ1-2; 7 bases fit TRBD1. CDR1 is SGHTA, CDR2 FQGNSA, per germline. V dropped 0 bases and J dropped 5; count of bases not matched to a gene: 12. CDR3 length: 17 amino acids. The CDR3 sequence is CASSLARGGPREYGYTF. The CDR3 DNA is TGTGCCAGCAGCTTAGCCAGAGGGGGCCCGAGGGAGTATGGCTACACCTTC.

This chain links TRBV6-6 with TRBJ1-1; D ambiguous. CDR1 MNHNY and CDR2 SVGAGI come from the germline V gene (reference sequence). Trimming shortened V by 2 bases and J by 4 bases, and 14 bases separated the two germline ends. The CDR3 spans 15 residues. The CDR3, as DNA: TGTGCCAGCAGTTACACGCCTGACCGGGGCACTGAAGCTTTCTTT. Translated: CASSYTPDRGTEAFF.

The V call is TRBV2, the J call TRBJ1-4; D ambiguous. Trimming pared 6 bases from V and 8 bases from J, leaving 13 bases between. This CDR3 is 13 amino acids long. CDR1 is SNHLY and CDR2 is FYNNEI in the germline V gene. The chain's CDR3 is CASSERVKEKLFF. The CDR3 bases are TGTGCCAGCAGCGAACGGGTAAAGGAAAAACTGTTTTTT.

This clone was seen just once. The genes are TRBV9 and TRBJ2-5, with TRBD1 as a possible D gene (5 bases). Trimming left V 3 bases short and J 1 base short, with 13 bases between. This CDR3 is 15 amino acids long. Germline assignment: CDR1 SGDLS and CDR2 YYNGEE. As DNA, the CDR3 is TGTGCCAGCAGCGCCTTGGACACGTTCCAAGAGACCCAGTACTTC. It translates to CASSALDTFQETQYF.

The gene calls are TRBV4-1 and TRBJ1-2; D is perhaps TRBD1 (5 bases). V lost 0 bases to trimming and J lost 7 bases, with 12 bases between them. The germline gives CDR1 MGHRA, CDR2 YSYEKL. This CDR3 is built from 14 residues. The CDR3 nucleotides are TGCGCCAGCAGCCAAGAGGGAAGGGGTAGTGGCTACACCTTC. It yields the protein CASSQEGRGSGYTF.

The V call is TRBV7-3, the J call TRBJ2-3; 8 bases fit TRBD2. The germline gives CDR1 SGHTA, CDR2 FQGTGA. The V and J ends lost 5 bases and 6 bases, in that order; junction bases with no gene match: 7. CDR3 length equals 14 residues. CDR3 DNA: TGTGCCAGCAGCCCAGGCCCGGGAGGGGATACGCAGTATTTT. It codes for CASSPGPGGDTQYF.

This CDR3 is CASSSGDGYTF. CDR3 DNA: TGTGCCAGCAGTTCAGGTGATGGCTACACCTTC. The chain has TRBV5-4 and TRBJ1-2; D is undetermined. This CDR3 region has 11 residues. V lost 5 bases, J lost 6 bases, and 8 bases lay in between. CDR1 is SGHNT and CDR2 is YYREEE in the germline V gene (reference sequence).